This T cell receptor (beta chain) was retrieved from a study of blood T cell repertoires in COVID-19. Overall study: Acute and convalescent COVID-19 specimens originated in the United States, Italy and Spain. Sample material is recorded as cDNA or gDNA derived from T cells, B-cell-depleted T cells, or PBMCs.

Sequenced by immunoSEQ multiplex PCR; TCRdb stores in-frame clones only, minus some. The sample holds approximately 140,000 clones, 88% seen once. This clone was counted a single time. This CDR3 has 15 residues. Per the germline V gene, CDR1 is SGHTA and CDR2 is FQGNSA. Between the trimmed V and J ends, which lost 3 bases and 7 bases, there was a span of 16 bases. The sequence came from a man in his 60s with active or convalescent COVID-19. The sequenced sample was peripheral blood. The rearrangement uses TRBV7-2 and TRBJ2-1; TRBD2 might be the D (6 bases). CDR3: CASSFSSGPSNEQFF. DNA for the CDR3: TGTGCCAGCAGCTTTTCCAGCGGGCCATCGAATGAGCAGTTCTTC.